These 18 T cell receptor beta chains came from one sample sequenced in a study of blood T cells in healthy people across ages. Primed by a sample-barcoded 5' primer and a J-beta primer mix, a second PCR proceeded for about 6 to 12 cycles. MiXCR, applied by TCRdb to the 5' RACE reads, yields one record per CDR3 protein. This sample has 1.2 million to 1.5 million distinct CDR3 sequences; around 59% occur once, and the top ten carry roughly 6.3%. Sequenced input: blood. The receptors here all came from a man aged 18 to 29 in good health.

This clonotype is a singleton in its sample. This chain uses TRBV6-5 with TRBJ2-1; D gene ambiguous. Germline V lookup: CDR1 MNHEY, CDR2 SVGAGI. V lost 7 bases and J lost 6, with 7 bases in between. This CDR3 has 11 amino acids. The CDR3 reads CASTTFNEQFF. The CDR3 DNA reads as TGTGCCAGCACTACATTCAATGAGCAGTTCTTC.

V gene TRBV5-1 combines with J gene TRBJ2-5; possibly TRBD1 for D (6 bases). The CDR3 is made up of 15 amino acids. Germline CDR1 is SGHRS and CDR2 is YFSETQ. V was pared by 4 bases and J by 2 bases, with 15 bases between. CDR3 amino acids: CASSPGPTGQETQYF. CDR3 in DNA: TGCGCCAGCAGCCCCGGCCCGACAGGACAAGAGACCCAGTACTTC.

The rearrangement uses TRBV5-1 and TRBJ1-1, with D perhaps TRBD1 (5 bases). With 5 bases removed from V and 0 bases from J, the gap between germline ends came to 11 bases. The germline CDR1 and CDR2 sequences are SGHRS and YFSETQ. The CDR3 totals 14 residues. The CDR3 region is CASRHRSMNTEAFF. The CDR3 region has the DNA TGCGCCAGCAGGCACAGGTCCATGAACACTGAAGCTTTCTTT.

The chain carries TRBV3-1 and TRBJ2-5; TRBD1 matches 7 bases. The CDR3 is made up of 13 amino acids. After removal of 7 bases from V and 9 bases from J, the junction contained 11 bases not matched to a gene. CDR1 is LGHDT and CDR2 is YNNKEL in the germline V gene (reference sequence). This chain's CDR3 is CASNEGALKSQYF. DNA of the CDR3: TGTGCCAGCAATGAGGGGGCCCTGAAGTCCCAGTACTTC.

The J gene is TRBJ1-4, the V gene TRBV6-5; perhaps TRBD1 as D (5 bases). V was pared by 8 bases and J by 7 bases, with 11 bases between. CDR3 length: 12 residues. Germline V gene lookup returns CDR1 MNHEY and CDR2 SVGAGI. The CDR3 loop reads CASGRVAEKLFF. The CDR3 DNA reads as TGTGCCAGCGGCAGGGTAGCTGAAAAACTGTTTTTT.

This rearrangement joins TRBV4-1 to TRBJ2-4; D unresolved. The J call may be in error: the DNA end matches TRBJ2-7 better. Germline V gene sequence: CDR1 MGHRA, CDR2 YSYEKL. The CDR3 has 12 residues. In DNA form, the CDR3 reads TGCGCCAGCAGCCAAGACAGCGTCGAGCAGTACTTC. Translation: CASSQDSVEQYF.

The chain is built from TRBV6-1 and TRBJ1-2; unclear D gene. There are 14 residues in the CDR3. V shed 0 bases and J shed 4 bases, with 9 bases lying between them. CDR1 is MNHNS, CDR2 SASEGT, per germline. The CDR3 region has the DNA TGTGCCAGCAGTGAAGCGGGAAAAAGCTATGGCTACACCTTC. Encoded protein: CASSEAGKSYGYTF.

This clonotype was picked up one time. CDR3 bases: TGTGCCATCTTCGGGGACTACGACAATGAGCAGTACTTC. Residues: CAIFGDYDNEQYF. The J gene is TRBJ2-7, the V gene TRBV10-3, with 7 bases that match TRBD2. J was trimmed by 7 bases and V by 8 bases; bases with no gene match: 11. The germline gives CDR1 ENHRY, CDR2 SYGVKD. The CDR3 is 13 residues long.

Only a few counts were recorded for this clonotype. In DNA, the CDR3 is TGTGCCAGCAGTTTGGAAGGGGGCGCGGACGAGCAGTACTTC. Its translation is CASSLEGGADEQYF. This chain joins TRBV6-2 or TRBV6-3 and TRBJ2-5; 7 bases line up with TRBD1. The J call may be wrong; the DNA end is better matched by TRBJ2-7. There are 14 residues in the CDR3. CDR1 is MNHEY and CDR2 is SVGEGT in the germline V gene.

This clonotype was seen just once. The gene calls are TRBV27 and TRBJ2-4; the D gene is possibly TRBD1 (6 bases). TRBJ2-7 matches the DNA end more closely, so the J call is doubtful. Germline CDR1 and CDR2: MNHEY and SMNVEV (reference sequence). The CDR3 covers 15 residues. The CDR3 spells CASSASTGLRYEQYF. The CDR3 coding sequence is TGTGCCAGCAGTGCCTCGACAGGCCTTAGGTACGAGCAGTACTTC.

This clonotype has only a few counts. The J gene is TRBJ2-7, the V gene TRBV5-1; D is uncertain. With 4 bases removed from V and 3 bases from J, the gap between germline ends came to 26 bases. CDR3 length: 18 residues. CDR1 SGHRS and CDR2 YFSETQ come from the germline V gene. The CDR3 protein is CASSATQTNILGFYEQYF. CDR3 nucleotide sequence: TGCGCCAGCAGCGCAACGCAGACCAACATTCTCGGCTTCTACGAGCAGTACTTC.

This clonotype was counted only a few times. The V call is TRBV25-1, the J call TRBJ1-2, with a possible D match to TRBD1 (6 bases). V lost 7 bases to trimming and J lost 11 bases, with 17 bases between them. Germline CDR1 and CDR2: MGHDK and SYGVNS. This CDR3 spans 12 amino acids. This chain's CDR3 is CASTQGNWGYTF. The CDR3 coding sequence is TGTGCCAGCACTCAGGGGAACTGGGGTTACACCTTC.

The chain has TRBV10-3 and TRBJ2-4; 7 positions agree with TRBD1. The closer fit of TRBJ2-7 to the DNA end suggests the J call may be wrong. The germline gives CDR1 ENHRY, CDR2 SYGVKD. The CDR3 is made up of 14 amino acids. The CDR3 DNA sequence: TGTGCCATCAGTGGGGACAGAGTAACCTACGAGCAGTACTTC. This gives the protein CAISGDRVTYEQYF.

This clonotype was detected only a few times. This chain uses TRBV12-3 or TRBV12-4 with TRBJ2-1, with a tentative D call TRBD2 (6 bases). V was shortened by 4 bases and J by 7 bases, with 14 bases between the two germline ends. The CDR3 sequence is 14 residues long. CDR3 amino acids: CASSYPRGMNEQFF. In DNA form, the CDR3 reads TGTGCCAGCAGTTACCCACGGGGGATGAATGAGCAGTTCTTC.

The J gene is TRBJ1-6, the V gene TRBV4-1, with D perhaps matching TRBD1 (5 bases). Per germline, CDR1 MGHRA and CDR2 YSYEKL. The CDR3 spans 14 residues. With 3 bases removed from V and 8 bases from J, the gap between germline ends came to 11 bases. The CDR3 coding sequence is TGCGCCAGCAGCCATGAGGGGTGGGATTCACCCCTCCACTTT. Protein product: CASSHEGWDSPLHF.

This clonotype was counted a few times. CDR3 sequence: CASSRIDRAKNIQYF. DNA for the CDR3: TGTGCCAGCAGCCGAATTGACAGGGCCAAAAACATTCAGTACTTC. The chain links TRBV7-2 to TRBJ2-4; a weak D match, TRBD1 (6 bases). The CDR3 totals 15 residues. From germline, CDR1 is SGHTA and CDR2 FQGNSA. Trimming left V 5 bases short and J 1 base short, with 12 bases between.

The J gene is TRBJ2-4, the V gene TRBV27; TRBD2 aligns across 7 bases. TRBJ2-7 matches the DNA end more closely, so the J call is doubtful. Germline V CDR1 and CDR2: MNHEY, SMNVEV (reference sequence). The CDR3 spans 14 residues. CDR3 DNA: TGTGCCAGCAGTTTTGAGTGGACTAGGGCCGAGCAGTACTTC. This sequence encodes CASSFEWTRAEQYF.

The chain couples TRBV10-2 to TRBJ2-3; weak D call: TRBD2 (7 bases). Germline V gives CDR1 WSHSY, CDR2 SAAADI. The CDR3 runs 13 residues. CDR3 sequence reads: CAHSRGAPDTQYF. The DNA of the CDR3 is TGCGCTCATAGTCGGGGGGCGCCAGATACGCAGTATTTT.